The 27 T cell receptor beta chains reported below all come from one sample, sequenced in a study of control samples from healthy donors and cancer patients. The table came from immunoSEQ multiplex PCR; TCRdb's copy has only in-frame clones and leaves some out. Here the sample spans tens of thousands of clones, approximately 90% being singletons. The sequenced material came from PBMCs. All receptors derive from a woman aged 40 to 50 with head and neck cancer.

The chain employs TRBV6-1 and TRBJ2-7, with 8 bases aligning to TRBD1. Germline CDR1 and CDR2: MNHNS and SASEGT. V lost 1 base, J lost 2 bases, and 4 bases stayed unmatched. The CDR3 runs to 15 residues. In DNA, the CDR3 is TGTGCCAGCAGTGAAGTAGGGACAGGACCCTACGAGCAGTACTTC. Encoded protein: CASSEVGTGPYEQYF.

The rearrangement links TRBV6-4 to TRBJ1-1; D remains ambiguous. Trimming shortened V by 0 bases and J by 7 bases, and 9 bases separated the two germline ends. This CDR3 is built from 13 residues. Germline CDR1 and CDR2: MRHNA and SNTAGT. The CDR3 DNA is TGTGCCAGCAGTGACTCGATCGGCGGTGAAGCTTTCTTT. Its translation is CASSDSIGGEAFF.

The V and J genes are TRBV25-1 and TRBJ2-1; D not certain. Trimming took 3 bases from V and 4 from J, leaving 10 bases between them. The CDR3 is 14 amino acids. Looked up from germline, CDR1 is MGHDK and CDR2 is SYGVNS. The CDR3 DNA reads TGTGCCAGCAGTGACACGGTAGGGTACAATGAGCAGTTCTTC. Translation: CASSDTVGYNEQFF. The full variable domain, its missing parts supplied by reference TRBV25-1 and TRBJ2-1, is EADIYQTPRYLVIGTGKKITLECSQTMGHDKMYWYQQDPGMELHLIHYSYGVNSTEKGDLSSESTVSRIRTEHFPLTLESARPSHTSQYLCASSDTVGYNEQFFGPGTRLTVL.

This sequence joins TRBV5-1 and TRBJ2-3; unclear D gene. The CDR3 runs 13 residues. V was pared by 5 bases and J by 5 bases, with 12 bases between. Germline lookup yields CDR1 SGHRS and CDR2 YFSETQ. DNA of the CDR3: TGCGCCAGCAGGGGTGTGGTAAGAGATACGCAGTATTTT. It translates to CASRGVVRDTQYF.

The chain carries TRBV25-1 and TRBJ2-1; TRBD2 agrees at 9 bases. V lost 7 bases to trimming and J lost 8 bases; unmatched junction nucleotides: 9. The CDR3 length is 14 residues. CDR1 and CDR2 (germline): MGHDK, SYGVNS. The CDR3 sequence is CASNRAGGPHEQFF. CDR3 sequence (DNA): TGTGCCAGCAACAGGGCGGGAGGGCCCCATGAGCAGTTCTTC.

This clone came up once. The chain is built from TRBV6-5 and TRBJ1-1, with D possibly matching TRBD1 (6 bases). The germline V gene has CDR1 MNHEY and CDR2 SVGAGI. The CDR3 sequence is 15 residues long. Trimming cost V 4 bases and J 2 bases, with 14 bases left between them. The CDR3: CASSSSGAYNTEAFF. The CDR3 nucleotides are TGTGCCAGCAGTTCCTCAGGGGCTTACAACACTGAAGCTTTCTTT.

The rearrangement links TRBV5-4 to TRBJ1-1; 8 nucleotides match TRBD1. The CDR3 has 16 amino acids. Germline V CDR1 and CDR2: SGHNT, YYREEE (reference sequence). V shed 4 bases and J 5 bases; nucleotides not matched to a gene: 13. The CDR3 coding sequence is TGTGCCAGCAGCATGGGACAGGTCCCCCAAAGGACTGAAGCTTTCTTT. Residues: CASSMGQVPQRTEAFF.

This clone was counted once. The chain is built from TRBV13 and TRBJ2-3, with 7 bases fitting TRBD1. Trimming cost V 3 bases and J 6 bases; bases outside gene matches: 6. In germline, CDR1 is PRHDT, CDR2 FYEKMQ (reference sequence). The CDR3 is 14 amino acids. The CDR3 DNA reads as TGTGCCAGCAGCTTGGGGACAGTCGTGGATACGCAGTATTTT. It translates to CASSLGTVVDTQYF.

The J gene is TRBJ1-2, the V gene TRBV5-6, with D possibly matching TRBD1 (5 bases). Germline CDR1 is SGHDT and CDR2 is YYEEEE. The CDR3 loop spans 17 amino acids. Trimming took off 2 bases at V and 0 bases at J, with 17 bases between the two ends. Here the CDR3 DNA reads TGTGCCAGCAGCTTTGAGGCAGGGAGCTTGTCTAACTATGGCTACACCTTC. Encoded protein: CASSFEAGSLSNYGYTF.

This clone was picked up a small number of times. The chain combines TRBV30 with TRBJ1-1; the D is unclear. The germline gives CDR1 GTSNPN, CDR2 SVGIG (reference sequence). V lost 7 bases and J lost 2, with 14 bases in between. The CDR3 spans 13 residues. CDR3 DNA sequence: TGTGCCTCACGTTCCATCCTCAACACTGAAGCTTTCTTT. Translating gives CASRSILNTEAFF.

The genes are TRBV30 and TRBJ1-1, with 9 bases fitting TRBD1. Unmatched junction bases numbered 2, after V lost 1 base and J lost 5 bases. The CDR3 loop spans 13 amino acids. Germline CDR1 GTSNPN, CDR2 SVGIG (reference sequence). The CDR3 DNA reads TGTGCCTGGAGTGGGGACAGGGCGACTGAAGCTTTCTTT. It translates to CAWSGDRATEAFF.

J is TRBJ1-2 and V is TRBV6-5; 7 positions agree with TRBD1. V lost 8 bases, J lost 4 bases, and 7 bases stayed unmatched. This CDR3 is 13 amino acids long. In germline, CDR1 is MNHEY, CDR2 SVGAGI. The CDR3 protein is CASRTGRLYGYTF. CDR3 in DNA: TGTGCCAGCCGGACAGGCCGACTCTATGGCTACACCTTC.

This chain connects TRBV6-5 to TRBJ1-2; 7 bases map to TRBD1. Germline V lookup: CDR1 MNHEY, CDR2 SVGAGI. This CDR3 region has 15 residues. The trim removed 7 bases at V and 4 bases at J, leaving 12 bases unmatched. The CDR3: CASIPGGTLVYGYTF. The CDR3 coding sequence is TGTGCCAGCATCCCAGGGGGGACACTCGTCTATGGCTACACCTTC.

The J gene is TRBJ2-3, the V gene TRBV27, with no clear D. The CDR3 spans 16 residues. V lost 6 bases and J 4 bases, leaving 20 bases between the germline ends. Germline CDR1 and CDR2: MNHEY and SMNVEV (reference sequence). The CDR3 nucleotides are TGTGCCAGCAGATCAATTTCCCCGGCTTGGGCAGATACGCAGTATTTT. The encoded protein is CASRSISPAWADTQYF.

The chain is built from TRBV6-6 and TRBJ1-4; tentatively, D is TRBD1 (6 bases). The CDR3 loop spans 15 amino acids. The V gene lost 4 bases and the J gene lost 5 bases, with 14 bases spanning the gap. Germline V gives CDR1 MNHNY, CDR2 SVGAGI (reference sequence). CDR3 bases: TGTGCCAGCAGTTCCGGGGCAGGGGCGAATGAAAAACTGTTTTTT. This encodes CASSSGAGANEKLFF.

The chain employs TRBV3-1 (or the pseudogene TRBV3-2) and TRBJ2-5; TRBD1 might be the D (6 bases). This CDR3 spans 13 amino acids. With 3 bases removed from V and 5 bases from J, the gap between germline ends came to 10 bases. CDR1 is LGHDT and CDR2 is YNNKEL in the germline V gene (reference sequence). This CDR3 is CASSQDSHETQYF. The CDR3 DNA reads TGTGCCAGCAGCCAGGACAGTCACGAGACCCAGTACTTC.

The chain couples TRBV5-1 to TRBJ2-7; 13 bases are shared with TRBD2. CDR1 is SGHRS and CDR2 is YFSETQ in the germline V gene. The CDR3 is 16 amino acids. Trimming took 4 bases from V and 3 from J; bases not matched to a gene: 7. The CDR3 region has the DNA TGCGCCAGCAGCCCGGGTGGACTAGCGGGAGACTACGAGCAGTACTTC. It yields the protein CASSPGGLAGDYEQYF.

The rearrangement joins TRBV27 to TRBJ2-2; TRBD2 agrees at 10 bases. The J segment lost 2 bases and the V segment lost 2 bases, leaving 8 bases of the junction unmatched. The CDR3 runs 18 residues. The germline V gene has CDR1 MNHEY and CDR2 SMNVEV (reference sequence). CDR3 in amino acids: CASSLILAGSSNTGELFF. For the CDR3, the DNA is TGTGCCAGCAGTTTAATACTAGCGGGGTCGTCCAACACCGGGGAGCTGTTTTTT.

V and J are TRBV28 and TRBJ1-1; D gene uncertain. The CDR3 extends over 14 amino acids. Trimming took 7 bases from V and 2 from J, leaving 14 bases between them. Germline V gene sequence: CDR1 MDHEN, CDR2 SYDVKM. The CDR3 spells CASNVVASNTEAFF. Here the CDR3 DNA reads TGTGCCAGCAACGTCGTCGCCAGCAACACTGAAGCTTTCTTT.

J is TRBJ2-7 and V is TRBV4-1; the D is unclear. Deletions cut 0 bases from V and 2 bases from J, with 11 bases between. In germline, CDR1 is MGHRA, CDR2 YSYEKL. The CDR3 sequence is 15 residues long. The CDR3 region is CASSQDVQSAYEQYF. CDR3 nucleotides: TGCGCCAGCAGCCAAGATGTACAGAGCGCCTACGAGCAGTACTTC.

This chain joins TRBV2 and TRBJ2-7, with D hard to call. This CDR3 region has 12 residues. Germline loops: CDR1 SNHLY, CDR2 FYNNEI. V lost 7 bases to trimming and J lost 2 bases, with 9 bases between them. Here the CDR3 DNA reads TGTGCCAGCAATGCAGAAACCTACGAGCAGTACTTC. Translation gives CASNAETYEQYF.

The chain is built from TRBV5-6 and TRBJ1-1; D may be TRBD1 (6 bases). V was pared by 0 bases and J by 11 bases, with 11 bases between. The CDR3 spans 12 residues. Germline CDR1 is SGHDT and CDR2 is YYEEEE. CDR3 protein: CASSLAWGPAFF. The CDR3 DNA is TGTGCCAGCAGCTTGGCCTGGGGGCCGGCTTTCTTT.

This chain links TRBV6-5 with TRBJ2-1; no reliable D call. The CDR3 extends over 13 amino acids. Trimming left V 8 bases short and J 4 bases short, with 12 bases between. Germline V gene data show CDR1 as MNHEY and CDR2 as SVGAGI. The DNA for the CDR3 is TGTGCCAGCTGCCAGAGATCATACAATGAGCAGTTCTTC. This codes for CASCQRSYNEQFF.

The chain couples TRBV6-5 to TRBJ1-6; 9 bases map to TRBD1. Trimming removed 5 bases from V and 10 bases from J; junction bases left unmatched: 9. CDR3 size: 15 residues. Germline CDR1 is MNHEY and CDR2 is SVGAGI. This CDR3 is CASSRPGQGNSPLHF. CDR3 nucleotides: TGTGCCAGCAGTAGGCCGGGACAGGGTAACTCACCCCTCCACTTT.

The chain joins TRBV20-1 to TRBJ1-2, with a weak D call TRBD1 (5 bases). The germline V and J ends were trimmed by 3 bases and 8 bases, with 16 bases remaining between them. The germline gives CDR1 DFQATT, CDR2 SNEGSKA (reference sequence). The CDR3 sequence is 13 residues long. The CDR3 is CSASRGAGDGYTF. The CDR3 coding sequence is TGCAGTGCTAGTAGGGGCGCTGGAGACGGCTACACCTTC.

The chain couples TRBV10-3 to TRBJ2-7, with D unclear. CDR1 is ENHRY, CDR2 SYGVKD, per germline. Between the trimmed V and J ends, which lost 3 bases and 4 bases, there was a span of 7 bases. CDR3 length: 12 residues. CDR3 coding DNA: TGTGCCATCAGTGATGCACAATACGAGCAGTACTTC. Amino acids: CAISDAQYEQYF.

V usage is TRBV28 and J usage is TRBJ2-1, with 10 bases matching TRBD1. Unmatched junction bases numbered 3, after V lost 6 bases and J lost 1 base. The CDR3 extends over 15 amino acids. Germline loops: CDR1 MDHEN, CDR2 SYDVKM. The chain's CDR3 is CASRSDRGSYNEQFF. CDR3 nucleotide sequence: TGTGCCAGCAGATCGGACAGGGGGTCCTACAATGAGCAGTTCTTC.